This is a list of T cell receptor beta chains from one sample in a study of blood T cell repertoires in COVID-19. Using immunoSEQ multiplex PCR, the repertoire was profiled, and TCRdb retains in-frame clones only, with some absent. This sample has under 45,000 clones, with 80% to 90% found just once. The specimen was peripheral blood. The source is a middle-aged man with active COVID-19. Both conserved end residues are part of each CDR3. Fields, in order: J gene, V gene, CDR3 length, D gene, clone size, CDR3 protein, CDR3 DNA. The D gene is left open where the match is weak. Rows may omit the clone size; those that give it use once, few, many or a size class.

j_gene: TRBJ2-7
v_gene: TRBV23-1
len: 14
d_gene: -
abundance: -
CDR3aa: CASNLQGSSYEQYF
CDR3nt: TGCGCCAGCAACCTCCAGGGGAGCTCCTACGAGCAGTACTTC

j_gene: TRBJ1-2
v_gene: TRBV19
len: 14
d_gene: TRBD1
abundance: -
CDR3aa: CASSITGTGKQDTF
CDR3nt: TGTGCCAGTAGTATTACAGGGACAGGCAAGCAGGACACCTTC

j_gene: TRBJ2-7
v_gene: TRBV21-1
len: 15
d_gene: -
abundance: -
CDR3aa: CASSKATSGCPEQYF
CDR3nt: TGTGCCAGCAGCAAAGCAACTAGCGGTTGCCCCGAGCAGTACTTC

j_gene: TRBJ2-7
v_gene: TRBV7-6
len: 15
d_gene: TRBD2
abundance: once
CDR3aa: CASSRLAGETYEQYF
CDR3nt: TGTGCCAGCAGCCGACTAGCGGGAGAGACCTACGAGCAGTACTTC

j_gene: TRBJ2-7
v_gene: TRBV5-3
len: 18
d_gene: TRBD2
abundance: -
CDR3aa: CARSLGAGLAGKTYEQYF
CDR3nt: TGTGCCAGAAGCTTGGGCGCTGGTCTAGCGGGGAAAACCTACGAGCAGTACTTC

j_gene: TRBJ1-3
v_gene: TRBV28
len: 15
d_gene: TRBD1
abundance: -
CDR3aa: CASSISRGHGNTIYF
CDR3nt: TGTGCCAGCAGTATCTCCAGGGGGCATGGAAACACCATATATTTT

j_gene: TRBJ1-5
v_gene: TRBV27
len: 13
d_gene: -
abundance: -
CDR3aa: CASSLEQNQPQHF
CDR3nt: TGTGCCAGCAGTTTAGAACAGAATCAGCCCCAGCATTTT

j_gene: TRBJ2-2
v_gene: TRBV7-3
len: 16
d_gene: TRBD1
abundance: -
CDR3aa: CASSSRQGAGTGELFF
CDR3nt: TGTGCCAGCAGCTCCCGACAGGGGGCGGGCACCGGGGAGCTGTTTTTT

j_gene: TRBJ2-2
v_gene: TRBV3-1/TRBV3-2
len: 15
d_gene: TRBD1
abundance: -
CDR3aa: CASSRRQGYTGELFF
CDR3nt: TGTGCCAGCAGCCGCCGACAGGGTTACACCGGGGAGCTGTTTTTT

j_gene: TRBJ1-5
v_gene: TRBV28
len: 16
d_gene: -
abundance: -
CDR3aa: CASGPLGGSSNQPQHF
CDR3nt: TGTGCCAGCGGGCCCCTCGGGGGATCAAGCAATCAGCCCCAGCATTTT

j_gene: TRBJ2-1
v_gene: TRBV5-8
len: 18
d_gene: TRBD1
abundance: -
CDR3aa: CASSSLRGGTGVRNEQFF
CDR3nt: TGTGCCAGCAGCTCCTTACGGGGTGGGACAGGGGTGCGGAATGAGCAGTTCTTC

j_gene: TRBJ1-2
v_gene: TRBV28
len: 15
d_gene: -
abundance: medium-sized
CDR3aa: CASSSPLTVWYGYTF
CDR3nt: TGTGCCAGCAGTTCTCCCCTCACAGTATGGTATGGCTACACCTTC

j_gene: TRBJ1-1
v_gene: TRBV10-2
len: 12
d_gene: -
abundance: -
CDR3aa: CASTALRGEAFF
CDR3nt: TGCGCCAGCACAGCCTTACGGGGGGAAGCTTTCTTT

j_gene: TRBJ1-1
v_gene: TRBV10-1
len: 14
d_gene: -
abundance: -
CDR3aa: CASSTGIRGTEAFF
CDR3nt: TGCGCCAGCTCCACAGGGATTCGGGGCACTGAAGCTTTCTTT

j_gene: TRBJ2-7
v_gene: TRBV6-5
len: 12
d_gene: -
abundance: -
CDR3aa: CASRDLSYEQYF
CDR3nt: TGTGCCAGCCGGGACTTGTCCTACGAGCAGTACTTC

j_gene: TRBJ2-7
v_gene: TRBV13
len: 13
d_gene: -
abundance: -
CDR3aa: CASRYLASHEQYF
CDR3nt: TGTGCCAGCAGGTACTTAGCATCCCACGAGCAGTACTTC

j_gene: TRBJ2-3
v_gene: TRBV18
len: 13
d_gene: -
abundance: -
CDR3aa: CASSPSSTDTQYF
CDR3nt: TGTGCCAGCTCACCATCTAGCACAGATACGCAGTATTTT

j_gene: TRBJ2-3
v_gene: TRBV2
len: 18
d_gene: TRBD2
abundance: -
CDR3aa: CASSNQGGSGSSTDTQYF
CDR3nt: TGTGCCAGCAGCAACCAGGGGGGTAGCGGGAGTTCAACAGATACGCAGTATTTT

j_gene: TRBJ1-1
v_gene: TRBV7-9
len: 14
d_gene: -
abundance: -
CDR3aa: CASSPKALNTEAFF
CDR3nt: TGTGCCAGCAGCCCCAAAGCTCTGAACACTGAAGCTTTCTTT

j_gene: TRBJ2-7
v_gene: TRBV6-2/TRBV6-3
len: 14
d_gene: -
abundance: -
CDR3aa: CASSLTESSYEQYF
CDR3nt: TGTGCCAGCAGTTTAACAGAGAGCTCCTACGAGCAGTACTTC

j_gene: TRBJ2-7
v_gene: TRBV3-1/TRBV3-2
len: 14
d_gene: -
abundance: -
CDR3aa: CASSQRTGKGEQYF
CDR3nt: TGTGCCAGCAGCCAAAGAACAGGGAAAGGAGAGCAGTACTTC

j_gene: TRBJ1-6
v_gene: TRBV5-4
len: 14
d_gene: -
abundance: -
CDR3aa: CASSFGGPNSPLHF
CDR3nt: TGTGCCAGCAGCTTCGGGGGTCCAAATTCACCCCTCCACTTT

j_gene: TRBJ1-1
v_gene: TRBV5-1
len: 14
d_gene: TRBD1
abundance: -
CDR3aa: CASSSGQGNTEAFF
CDR3nt: TGCGCCAGCAGCTCCGGACAGGGTAACACTGAAGCTTTCTTT

j_gene: TRBJ2-2
v_gene: TRBV6-4
len: 15
d_gene: TRBD2
abundance: -
CDR3aa: CASSPSGRDPGELFF
CDR3nt: TGTGCCAGCAGTCCTAGCGGGAGGGATCCCGGGGAGCTGTTTTTT

j_gene: TRBJ2-7
v_gene: TRBV27
len: 13
d_gene: -
abundance: -
CDR3aa: CASSAGPNYEQYF
CDR3nt: TGTGCCAGCAGTGCGGGACCAAACTACGAGCAGTACTTC

j_gene: TRBJ1-1
v_gene: TRBV5-1
len: 16
d_gene: -
abundance: -
CDR3aa: CASTPGEDEKNTEAFF
CDR3nt: TGCGCCAGCACCCCGGGGGAGGATGAGAAGAACACTGAAGCTTTCTTT

j_gene: TRBJ2-1
v_gene: TRBV6-5
len: 15
d_gene: TRBD2
abundance: -
CDR3aa: CASSPPGLELNEQFF
CDR3nt: TGTGCCAGCAGTCCACCGGGACTAGAACTCAATGAGCAGTTCTTC

j_gene: TRBJ2-5
v_gene: TRBV27
len: 14
d_gene: -
abundance: -
CDR3aa: CASSLLTGRETQYF
CDR3nt: TGTGCCAGCAGTCTCCTAACGGGTCGTGAGACCCAGTACTTC

j_gene: TRBJ1-2
v_gene: TRBV2
len: 13
d_gene: TRBD1
abundance: once
CDR3aa: CASSLDREVGYTF
CDR3nt: TGTGCCAGCAGTTTAGACAGGGAAGTGGGCTACACCTTC

j_gene: TRBJ1-3
v_gene: TRBV20-1
len: 11
d_gene: -
abundance: -
CDR3aa: CSFLFGNTIYF
CDR3nt: TGCAGCTTCTTGTTTGGAAACACCATATATTTT

j_gene: TRBJ2-3
v_gene: TRBV3-1/TRBV3-2
len: 19
d_gene: TRBD2
abundance: once
CDR3aa: CASSPGQLAGVVGTDTQYF
CDR3nt: TGTGCCAGCAGCCCGGGGCAACTAGCGGGAGTGGTCGGCACAGATACGCAGTATTTT

j_gene: TRBJ2-3
v_gene: TRBV13
len: 14
d_gene: TRBD2
abundance: -
CDR3aa: CASSLAGNTDTQYF
CDR3nt: TGTGCCAGCAGCCTAGCGGGGAACACAGATACGCAGTATTTT

j_gene: TRBJ2-7
v_gene: TRBV9
len: 21
d_gene: TRBD2
abundance: -
CDR3aa: CASSPLLVTGTSGSGSYEQYF
CDR3nt: TGTGCCAGCAGCCCACTACTTGTCACCGGGACTAGCGGGAGCGGATCCTACGAGCAGTACTTC

j_gene: TRBJ1-2
v_gene: TRBV7-5
len: 17
d_gene: -
abundance: -
CDR3aa: CARSYPTGGTRIYGYTF
CDR3nt: TGTGCCAGAAGCTACCCGACAGGGGGCACCCGAATCTATGGCTACACCTTC

j_gene: TRBJ2-7
v_gene: TRBV13
len: 14
d_gene: -
abundance: -
CDR3aa: CASSLRARNYEQYF
CDR3nt: TGTGCCAGCAGCTTACGCGCTAGGAACTACGAGCAGTACTTC

j_gene: TRBJ2-5
v_gene: TRBV2
len: 16
d_gene: TRBD2
abundance: -
CDR3aa: CASGGTSGSQGETQYF
CDR3nt: TGTGCCAGCGGTGGGACTAGCGGTTCCCAAGGGGAGACCCAGTACTTC

j_gene: TRBJ2-4
v_gene: TRBV11-2
len: 14
d_gene: -
abundance: -
CDR3aa: CASSPLNAKNIQYF
CDR3nt: TGTGCCAGCAGCCCCCTAAACGCCAAAAACATTCAGTACTTC

j_gene: TRBJ1-6
v_gene: TRBV30
len: 15
d_gene: TRBD1
abundance: -
CDR3aa: CAWSSGQGGSSPLHF
CDR3nt: TGTGCCTGGAGTTCCGGACAGGGGGGGAGCTCACCCCTCCACTTT

j_gene: TRBJ2-7
v_gene: TRBV15
len: 14
d_gene: -
abundance: -
CDR3aa: CATSREWGDYEQYF
CDR3nt: TGTGCCACCAGCAGAGAGTGGGGGGATTACGAGCAGTACTTC

j_gene: TRBJ1-1
v_gene: TRBV28
len: 12
d_gene: -
abundance: -
CDR3aa: CASSYTNTEAFF
CDR3nt: TGTGCCAGCAGTTACACGAACACTGAAGCTTTCTTT

j_gene: TRBJ2-5
v_gene: TRBV5-6
len: 16
d_gene: TRBD1
abundance: -
CDR3aa: CASSLGRDRNQETQYF
CDR3nt: TGTGCCAGCAGCTTGGGGCGGGACAGGAACCAAGAGACCCAGTACTTC

j_gene: TRBJ2-1
v_gene: TRBV3-1/TRBV3-2
len: 12
d_gene: -
abundance: medium-sized
CDR3aa: CASSQDLSEQFF
CDR3nt: TGTGCCAGCAGCCAAGATTTATCTGAGCAGTTCTTC

j_gene: TRBJ1-1
v_gene: TRBV30
len: 12
d_gene: -
abundance: -
CDR3aa: CACGLPGTEAFF
CDR3nt: TGTGCCTGCGGACTGCCCGGGACTGAAGCTTTCTTT

j_gene: TRBJ2-5
v_gene: TRBV2
len: 17
d_gene: TRBD2
abundance: few
CDR3aa: CASSEAGGRAVQETQYF
CDR3nt: TGTGCCAGCAGTGAAGCTGGCGGGAGGGCGGTTCAAGAGACCCAGTACTTC

j_gene: TRBJ1-1
v_gene: TRBV7-3
len: 15
d_gene: -
abundance: -
CDR3aa: CASSLNRARGTEAFF
CDR3nt: TGTGCCAGCAGCCTTAACAGGGCACGAGGCACTGAAGCTTTCTTT

j_gene: TRBJ2-1
v_gene: TRBV3-1/TRBV3-2
len: 13
d_gene: -
abundance: -
CDR3aa: CASSHEVVREQFF
CDR3nt: TGTGCCAGCAGCCATGAGGTGGTTCGGGAGCAGTTCTTC

j_gene: TRBJ1-3
v_gene: TRBV5-1
len: 16
d_gene: -
abundance: few
CDR3aa: CASSRGLEGDGNTIYF
CDR3nt: TGCGCCAGCAGCCGGGGTCTCGAGGGGGATGGAAACACCATATATTTT

j_gene: TRBJ2-7
v_gene: TRBV11-2
len: 13
d_gene: TRBD2
abundance: -
CDR3aa: CASSLGLAYEQYF
CDR3nt: TGTGCCAGCAGCTTGGGACTAGCCTACGAGCAGTACTTC

j_gene: TRBJ2-3
v_gene: TRBV30
len: 16
d_gene: TRBD1
abundance: once
CDR3aa: CAWGSGTVPSTDTQYF
CDR3nt: TGTGCCTGGGGATCCGGGACAGTCCCTAGCACAGATACGCAGTATTTT

j_gene: TRBJ2-5
v_gene: TRBV5-4
len: 14
d_gene: -
abundance: -
CDR3aa: CASSRETTLETQYF
CDR3nt: TGTGCCAGCAGCCGAGAGACTACCCTAGAGACCCAGTACTTC

j_gene: TRBJ2-5
v_gene: TRBV28
len: 13
d_gene: TRBD2
abundance: -
CDR3aa: CASRKTSVETQYF
CDR3nt: TGTGCCAGCAGGAAGACTAGCGTTGAGACCCAGTACTTC

j_gene: TRBJ1-1
v_gene: TRBV10-2
len: 14
d_gene: -
abundance: -
CDR3aa: CASSGRMGNTEAFF
CDR3nt: TGCGCCAGCAGTGGGAGGATGGGAAACACTGAAGCTTTCTTT

j_gene: TRBJ1-2
v_gene: TRBV30
len: 14
d_gene: TRBD1
abundance: -
CDR3aa: CAWSVFRQGGGYTF
CDR3nt: TGTGCCTGGAGTGTATTTCGACAGGGAGGTGGCTACACCTTC

j_gene: TRBJ2-6
v_gene: TRBV7-9
len: 16
d_gene: -
abundance: -
CDR3aa: CASSLALGTGANVLTF
CDR3nt: TGTGCCAGCAGCTTAGCCCTGGGGACAGGGGCCAACGTCCTGACTTTC

j_gene: TRBJ1-2
v_gene: TRBV4-1
len: 16
d_gene: -
abundance: -
CDR3aa: CASSQNTQGRVGGYTF
CDR3nt: TGCGCCAGCAGCCAGAATACCCAGGGCCGCGTCGGGGGCTACACCTTC

j_gene: TRBJ2-7
v_gene: TRBV5-6
len: 14
d_gene: TRBD1
abundance: once
CDR3aa: CAFRRQGIVDEQYF
CDR3nt: TGTGCCTTTAGGAGACAGGGTATCGTGGACGAGCAGTACTTC

j_gene: TRBJ1-6
v_gene: TRBV3-1/TRBV3-2
len: 18
d_gene: -
abundance: -
CDR3aa: CASNSQGPPSSYNSPLHF
CDR3nt: TGTGCCAGCAACTCCCAGGGGCCGCCGAGCTCCTATAATTCACCCCTCCACTTT